Listed here are 8 T cell receptor beta chains from one sample, sequenced in a study of cytomegalovirus exposure and HLA in healthy donors. The PCR was carried out with 60 Vbeta primers and 13 Jbeta primers. This table comes from immunoSEQ multiplex PCR, and its TCRdb copy is limited to in-frame clones, with some not included. The sample carries 150,000 to 200,000 clones, about 13% recorded once. Material: PBMCs. These TCRs come from a man aged 50 to 60 in good health and CMV-seropositive.

The rearrangement joins TRBV19 to TRBJ2-7; D is undetermined. V was cut by 6 bases and J by 5 bases, with 17 bases left in between. The V gene's germline CDR1 is LNHDA and CDR2 SQIVND (reference sequence). There are 14 residues in the CDR3. CDR3 sequence (DNA): TGTGCCAGTAGACGTGGCAGTTCGTTCAACGAGCAGTACTTC. It codes for CASRRGSSFNEQYF.

The chain uses TRBV6-5 and TRBJ1-1; D is undetermined. The V end lost 4 bases, the J end lost 1 base, and 7 bases lay between the germline ends. The CDR3 spans 13 residues. Germline CDR1 and CDR2: MNHEY and SVGAGI. The CDR3 loop reads CASSSFPNTEAFF. CDR3 in DNA: TGTGCCAGCAGTTCCTTCCCGAACACTGAAGCTTTCTTT.

The chain couples TRBV27 to TRBJ2-5, with D possibly being TRBD2 (5 bases). This CDR3 comprises 16 residues. Looked up from germline, CDR1 is MNHEY and CDR2 is SMNVEV (reference sequence). The germline V and J ends were trimmed by 3 bases and 0 bases, with 14 bases remaining between them. The CDR3 loop is CASSFSPGKYQETQYF. CDR3 bases: TGTGCCAGCAGTTTCTCCCCGGGAAAATACCAAGAGACCCAGTACTTC.

This clone was seen a handful of times. The CDR3: CASSFDRGTGELFF. The CDR3 DNA reads TGTGCCAGCAGCTTCGACAGGGGGACCGGGGAGCTGTTTTTT. The rearrangement links TRBV5-4 to TRBJ2-2, with TRBD1 matching over 9 bases. The trim removed 2 bases at V and 5 bases at J, leaving 1 base unmatched. Per germline, CDR1 SGHNT and CDR2 YYREEE (reference sequence). This CDR3 region has 14 residues.

This clone was seen only a few times. V is TRBV10-1 and J is TRBJ2-1; 7 bases line up with TRBD1. V gave up 5 bases and J gave up 5 bases; unmatched junction bases: 9. The CDR3 covers 15 residues. From germline, CDR1 is WNHNN and CDR2 SYGVQD (reference sequence). Here the CDR3 reads CASSMIRGHHNEQFF. The CDR3 DNA follows: TGCGCCAGCAGTATGATAAGGGGGCATCACAATGAGCAGTTCTTC.

The rearrangement links TRBV28 to TRBJ1-4, with 8 nucleotides matching TRBD1. Trimming at V came to 6 bases and at J to 4 bases, leaving 10 bases not matched to a gene. Per the germline V gene, CDR1 is MDHEN and CDR2 is SYDVKM. The CDR3 extends over 16 amino acids. In DNA, the CDR3 is TGTGCCAGCAGCAGCAGACAGGGGAATTATAATGAAAAACTGTTTTTT. It yields the protein CASSSRQGNYNEKLFF.

This chain links TRBV19 with TRBJ1-1, with D unresolved. Trimming stripped 3 bases from V and 2 bases from J, with 7 bases between. Looked up from germline, CDR1 is LNHDA and CDR2 is SQIVND (reference sequence). This CDR3 is built from 13 residues. CDR3: CASSIRGNTEAFF. The CDR3 bases are TGTGCCAGTAGTATTCGAGGAAACACTGAAGCTTTCTTT.

This clone was detected only a few times. The DNA of the CDR3 is TGTGCCAGCAGCGCTGGGACTAGCGGGGGCTCAGATACGCAGTATTTT. Protein product: CASSAGTSGGSDTQYF. The rearrangement uses TRBV11-2 and TRBJ2-3; 14 bases agree with TRBD2. Germline CDR1 SGHAT, CDR2 FQNNGV. V was clipped by 5 bases and J by 4 bases; unmatched bases: 5. The CDR3 is made up of 16 amino acids. The variable domain in full, with the rest retrieved from reference TRBV11-2 and TRBJ2-3, is EAGVAQSPRYKIIEKRQSVAFWCNPISGHATLYWYQQILGQGPKLLIQFQNNGVVDDSQLPKDRFSAERLKGVDSTLKIQPAKLEDSAVYLCASSAGTSGGSDTQYFGPGTRLTVL.